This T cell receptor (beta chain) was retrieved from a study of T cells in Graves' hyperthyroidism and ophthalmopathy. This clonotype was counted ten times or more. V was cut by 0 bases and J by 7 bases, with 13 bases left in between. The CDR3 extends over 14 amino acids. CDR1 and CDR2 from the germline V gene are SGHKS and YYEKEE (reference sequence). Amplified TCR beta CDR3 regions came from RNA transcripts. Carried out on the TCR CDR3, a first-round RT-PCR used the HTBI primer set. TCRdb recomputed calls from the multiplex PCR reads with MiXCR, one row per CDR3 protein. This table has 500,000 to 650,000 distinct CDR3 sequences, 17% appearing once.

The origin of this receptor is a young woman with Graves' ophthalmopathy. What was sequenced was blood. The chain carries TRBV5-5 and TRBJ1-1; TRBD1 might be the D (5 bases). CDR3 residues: CASSLALLGGEAFF. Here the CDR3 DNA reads TGTGCCAGCAGCTTGGCCTTACTGGGGGGTGAAGCTTTCTTT.